The 27 T cell receptor beta chains below were found in one sample sequenced in a study of shared clonotypes between healthy human individuals. Produced via immunoSEQ multiplex PCR; TCRdb's table is partial and in-frame only. This table holds over 1.5 million clones, 95% to 99% found once. Sequencing used naive CD4+ T cells sorted from blood. The subset was: CD45RA+ positively selected. The receptor source for this set is a man aged 25-40 years in good health.

Note on this clone: The same CDR3 can be traced to other DNA sequences in this sample. The gene calls are TRBV5-4 and TRBJ2-2; D is ambiguous. V was cut by 2 bases and J by 4 bases, with 3 bases left in between. The CDR3 is made up of 12 amino acids. Per germline, CDR1 SGHNT and CDR2 YYREEE (reference sequence). The CDR3 DNA reads as TGTGCCAGCAGCTTAGCCACCGGGGAGCTGTTTTTT. The encoded protein is CASSLATGELFF.

The chain is built from TRBV11-3 and TRBJ1-5; D unclear. The CDR3 runs to 13 residues. Germline loops: CDR1 SGHNT, CDR2 YENEEA. The V end lost 0 bases, the J end lost 7 bases, and 7 bases lay between the germline ends. The CDR3 spells CASSLDGPQPQHF. In DNA form, the CDR3 reads TGTGCCAGCAGCTTAGATGGCCCACAGCCCCAGCATTTT.

J is TRBJ2-3 and V is TRBV10-2, with D possibly called TRBD1 or TRBD2 (6 bases each). Germline-derived CDR1 and CDR2 are WSHSY and SAAADI. V lost 3 bases to trimming and J lost 3 bases, with 10 bases between them. CDR3 length equals 14 residues. CDR3 sequence (DNA): TGCGCCAGCAGTGACCGAGGGGGGACAGATACGCAGTATTTT. It is translated as CASSDRGGTDTQYF.

V usage is TRBV11-2 and J usage is TRBJ2-5; 7 nucleotides line up with TRBD1. From germline, CDR1 is SGHAT and CDR2 FQNNGV. The length of the CDR3 is 15 residues. Trimming took 4 bases from V and 4 from J; bases not matched to a gene: 9. This CDR3 is CASSSKRTGIETQYF. The CDR3 DNA sequence: TGTGCCAGCAGCTCCAAAAGGACAGGAATAGAGACCCAGTACTTC.

The chain carries TRBV5-1 and TRBJ2-1, with D uncertain. The CDR3 sequence is 13 residues long. CDR1 SGHRS and CDR2 YFSETQ come from the germline V gene. Trimming took 0 bases from V and 6 from J, leaving 7 bases between them. The CDR3 coding sequence is TGCGCCAGCAGCTTGGTACAGAGCAATGAGCAGTTCTTC. This codes for CASSLVQSNEQFF.

This rearrangement joins TRBV29-1 to TRBJ2-1, with a tentative D call TRBD1 (7 bases). The germline V gene has CDR1 SQVTM and CDR2 ANQGSEA. The length of the CDR3 is 14 residues. V shed 5 bases and J shed 4 bases, with 15 bases lying between them. CDR3 sequence: CSVLGGGWYNEQFF. CDR3 DNA: TGCAGCGTTTTAGGAGGGGGCTGGTACAATGAGCAGTTCTTC.

The chain carries TRBV10-3 and TRBJ2-7; 10 nucleotides agree with TRBD1. This CDR3 has 14 amino acids. V shed 3 bases and J 5 bases; nucleotides not matched to a gene: 4. Germline CDR1 ENHRY, CDR2 SYGVKD. CDR3: CAISDGTGVDEQYF. CDR3 DNA: TGTGCCATCAGTGATGGGACAGGGGTCGACGAGCAGTACTTC.

Remarks on this clone: Other DNA sequences in the sample encode the same CDR3. V and J are TRBV28 and TRBJ2-5, with D uncertain. CDR3 size: 10 residues. V was trimmed by 6 bases and J by 5 bases, leaving 4 bases between them. Germline values: CDR1 MDHEN, CDR2 SYDVKM. For the CDR3, the DNA is TGTGCCAGCAGCTCGGAGACCCAGTACTTC. The encoded protein is CASSSETQYF.

V gene TRBV6-6 combines with J gene TRBJ2-7; D is uncertain. CDR1 is MNHNY and CDR2 is SVGAGI in the germline V gene (reference sequence). Trimming took 5 bases from V and 2 from J, leaving 13 bases between them. The CDR3 contains 14 residues. The CDR3 DNA reads as TGTGCCAGCAGTACCTCTTCCCCCCCCTACGAGCAGTACTTC. It is translated as CASSTSSPPYEQYF.

V and J are TRBV5-6 and TRBJ2-1; D remains unclear. CDR1 is SGHDT and CDR2 is YYEEEE in the germline V gene. Trimming left V 0 bases short and J 12 bases short, with 19 bases between. The CDR3 is 15 residues long. The chain's CDR3 is CASSLGGTARQRQFF. DNA of the CDR3: TGTGCCAGCAGCTTGGGGGGTACAGCCCGTCAAAGGCAGTTCTTC.

This chain joins TRBV11-3 and TRBJ2-2; 10 bases are shared with TRBD2. This CDR3 contains 16 residues. Looked up from germline, CDR1 is SGHNT and CDR2 is YENEEA. The trim removed 4 bases at V and 7 bases at J, leaving 9 bases unmatched. DNA for the CDR3: TGTGCCAGCAGCTCTAACCTAGCGGGAGTGAACGGGGAGCTGTTTTTT. Translating gives CASSSNLAGVNGELFF.

The CDR3, as DNA: TGCAGCGCCGCCGGGACCGCGACAACTAATGAAAAACTGTTTTTT. This translates into CSAAGTATTNEKLFF. This chain links TRBV29-1 with TRBJ1-4; D possibly corresponds to TRBD1 (5 bases). The CDR3 covers 15 residues. Germline V lookup: CDR1 SQVTM, CDR2 ANQGSEA. V was cut by 7 bases and J by 0 bases, with 15 bases left in between.

The genes are TRBV15 and TRBJ2-7; D possibly corresponds to TRBD1 (6 bases). The CDR3 extends over 13 amino acids. The germline V gene has CDR1 LNHNV and CDR2 YYDKDF (reference sequence). With 6 bases removed from V and 5 bases from J, the gap between germline ends came to 14 bases. The CDR3 bases are TGTGCCACCAGGAGAACAGGGAGCCACGAGCAGTACTTC. Translating gives CATRRTGSHEQYF.

This chain links TRBV30 with TRBJ2-1; unclear D gene. Germline V gives CDR1 GTSNPN, CDR2 SVGIG (reference sequence). CDR3 length: 14 residues. V lost 4 bases and J lost 0, with 10 bases in between. Here the CDR3 reads CAWNARRSYNEQFF. The DNA for the CDR3 is TGTGCCTGGAATGCGAGACGCTCCTACAATGAGCAGTTCTTC.

This clone was seen just once. The chain recombines TRBV7-6 with TRBJ2-7; no reliable D call. Trimming removed 0 bases at V and 3 bases at J, with 12 bases between. The CDR3 contains 15 residues. Germline loops: CDR1 SGHVS, CDR2 FNYEAQ. This chain's CDR3 is CASSLAIGLSYEQYF. In DNA, the CDR3 is TGTGCCAGCAGCTTAGCGATCGGGCTCAGCTACGAGCAGTACTTC.

J is TRBJ1-2 and V is TRBV5-1, with a weak D call TRBD1 (5 bases). This CDR3 is built from 13 residues. Per germline, CDR1 SGHRS and CDR2 YFSETQ. V dropped 2 bases and J dropped 1 base, with 6 bases sitting between them. CDR3 in amino acids: CASSFQGNYGYTF. In DNA, the CDR3 is TGCGCCAGCAGCTTTCAGGGTAACTATGGCTACACCTTC.

This chain joins TRBV11-2 and TRBJ2-7; 7 bases are shared with TRBD1. Losses at the gene ends were 5 bases for V and 2 bases for J; bases not matched to a gene: 6. This CDR3 has 14 amino acids. The germline V gene has CDR1 SGHAT and CDR2 FQNNGV. CDR3 in amino acids: CASSLRQGPYEQYF. CDR3 DNA sequence: TGTGCCAGCAGCCTAAGACAGGGCCCCTACGAGCAGTACTTC.

The gene calls are TRBV29-1 and TRBJ2-5; weak D call: TRBD1 (6 bases). CDR1 SQVTM and CDR2 ANQGSEA come from the germline V gene. The CDR3 is made up of 16 amino acids. V lost 0 bases and J 2 bases, leaving 16 bases between the germline ends. CDR3 sequence reads: CSVEDQRQAPQETQYF. The DNA of the CDR3 is TGCAGCGTTGAAGATCAAAGACAGGCACCACAAGAGACCCAGTACTTC. Full variable domain (remainder filled in from reference TRBV29-1 and TRBJ2-5): SAVISQKPSRDICQRGTSLTIQCQVDSQVTMMFWYRQQPGQSLTLIATANQGSEATYESGFVIDKFPISRPNLTFSTLTVSNMSPEDSSIYLCSVEDQRQAPQETQYFGPGTRLLVL.

The chain has TRBV10-1 and TRBJ2-3; D is unresolved. Trimming took off 4 bases at V and 0 bases at J, with 8 bases between the two ends. Germline CDR1 is WNHNN and CDR2 is SYGVQD (reference sequence). CDR3 size: 14 residues. CDR3 sequence: CASSVVPSTDTQYF. The CDR3 nucleotides are TGCGCCAGCAGTGTTGTCCCTAGCACAGATACGCAGTATTTT.

This clone was seen once. V gene TRBV1 combines with J gene TRBJ2-5. TRBV1 is marked as a pseudogene. The CDR3 length is 16 residues. Here the CDR3 reads CTSSQEQGPYQETQYF. The CDR3 DNA follows: TGCACCAGCAGCCAAGAGCAGGGACCGTACCAAGAGACCCAGTACTTC.

The rearrangement uses TRBV9 and TRBJ1-2; D is possibly TRBD1 (5 bases). V dropped 4 bases and J dropped 7 bases, with 20 bases sitting between them. CDR1 and CDR2 (germline): SGDLS, YYNGEE. CDR3 length: 15 amino acids. The CDR3 loop is CASSSNPGTGSGYTF. The CDR3 DNA follows: TGTGCCAGCAGCTCAAACCCCGGGACGGGATCTGGCTACACCTTC.

The chain employs TRBV29-1 and TRBJ1-1; a weak D match, TRBD1 (6 bases). V was shortened by 4 bases and J by 8 bases, with 17 bases between the two germline ends. Germline V lookup: CDR1 SQVTM, CDR2 ANQGSEA. This CDR3 region has 13 residues. CDR3 sequence: CSVVRRQALEAFF. The CDR3, as DNA: TGCAGCGTTGTACGAAGACAGGCGCTGGAAGCTTTCTTT.

The chain carries TRBV2 and TRBJ1-1; D gene ambiguous. The CDR3 spans 11 residues. The germline V gene encodes CDR1 SNHLY and CDR2 FYNNEI. Trimming took 2 bases from V and 4 from J, leaving 2 bases between them. CDR3 sequence: CASSEITEAFF. CDR3 DNA: TGTGCCAGCAGTGAAATCACTGAAGCTTTCTTT.

The chain has TRBV27 and TRBJ2-1; the D gene is possibly TRBD2 (5 bases). The CDR3 sequence is 17 residues long. The germline CDR1 and CDR2 sequences are MNHEY and SMNVEV (reference sequence). Between the trimmed V and J ends, which lost 2 bases and 3 bases, there was a span of 17 bases. The chain's CDR3 is CASSLRKKRLNYNEQFF. Written as DNA, the CDR3 is TGTGCCAGCAGTTTAAGGAAAAAGCGGTTAAACTACAATGAGCAGTTCTTC.

Only one count was recorded for this clone. The gene calls are TRBV27 and TRBJ2-4, with D unclear. Trimming took off 5 bases at V and 7 bases at J, with 9 bases between the two ends. This CDR3 has 12 amino acids. The germline V gene encodes CDR1 MNHEY and CDR2 SMNVEV (reference sequence). The CDR3 sequence: CASSASRNIQYF. The CDR3 DNA reads TGTGCCAGCAGTGCAAGTAGGAACATTCAGTACTTC.

The rearrangement joins TRBV5-1 to TRBJ2-7; D gene unclear. V dropped 5 bases and J dropped 2 bases, with 14 bases sitting between them. The germline gives CDR1 SGHRS, CDR2 YFSETQ. The CDR3 extends over 14 amino acids. Here the CDR3 DNA reads TGCGCCAGCAGTAGGGATAAGGCAGCCTACGAGCAGTACTTC. It yields the protein CASSRDKAAYEQYF.

This chain uses TRBV2 with TRBJ2-5; TRBD1 might be the D (6 bases). The germline V gene encodes CDR1 SNHLY and CDR2 FYNNEI. This CDR3 contains 17 residues. Trimming shortened V by 9 bases and J by 0 bases, and 23 bases separated the two germline ends. CDR3 amino acids: CASQWGTSSSYQETQYF. The CDR3 bases are TGTGCCAGTCAGTGGGGGACATCAAGTTCGTACCAAGAGACCCAGTACTTC.